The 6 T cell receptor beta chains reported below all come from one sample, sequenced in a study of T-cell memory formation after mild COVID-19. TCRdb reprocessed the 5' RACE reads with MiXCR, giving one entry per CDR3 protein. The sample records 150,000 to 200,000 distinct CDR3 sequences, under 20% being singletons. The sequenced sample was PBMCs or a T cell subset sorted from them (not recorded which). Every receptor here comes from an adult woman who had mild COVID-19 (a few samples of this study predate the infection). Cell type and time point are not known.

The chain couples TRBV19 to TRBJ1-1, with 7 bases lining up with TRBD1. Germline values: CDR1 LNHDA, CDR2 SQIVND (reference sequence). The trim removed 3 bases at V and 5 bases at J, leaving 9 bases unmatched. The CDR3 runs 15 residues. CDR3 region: CASSINQGGGTEAFF. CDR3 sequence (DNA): TGTGCCAGTAGTATTAATCAGGGGGGAGGTACTGAAGCTTTCTTT.

CDR3 sequence: CASRTGIQPQHF. CDR3 DNA: TGTGCCAGCAGGACAGGGATCCAGCCCCAGCATTTT. V usage is TRBV6-1 and J usage is TRBJ1-5; 7 bases are a match to TRBD1. J was trimmed by 7 bases and V by 6 bases; bases with no gene match: 3. In germline, CDR1 is MNHNS, CDR2 SASEGT. CDR3 size: 12 residues.

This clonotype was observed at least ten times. The CDR3 loop is CASSEPSGRQYF. DNA for the CDR3: TGTGCCAGCAGTGAACCAAGCGGGAGGCAGTACTTC. The chain uses TRBV25-1 and TRBJ2-7; 8 bases fit TRBD2. The CDR3 length is 12 residues. The germline V gene encodes CDR1 MGHDK and CDR2 SYGVNS. V trimming: 2 bases; J trimming: 9 bases; junction bases outside the gene matches: 3.

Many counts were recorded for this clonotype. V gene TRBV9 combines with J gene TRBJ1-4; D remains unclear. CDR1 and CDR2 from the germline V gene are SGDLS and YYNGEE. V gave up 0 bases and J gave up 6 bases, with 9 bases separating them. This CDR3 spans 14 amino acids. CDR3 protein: CASSVGVQHEKLFF. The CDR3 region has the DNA TGTGCCAGCAGCGTAGGAGTACAACATGAAAAACTGTTTTTT.

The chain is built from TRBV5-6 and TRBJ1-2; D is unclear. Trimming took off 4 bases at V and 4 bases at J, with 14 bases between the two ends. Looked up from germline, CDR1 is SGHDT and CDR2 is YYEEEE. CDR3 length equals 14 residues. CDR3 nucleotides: TGTGCCAGCAGCCCACGGGTCCGAGGCTATGGCTACACCTTC. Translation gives CASSPRVRGYGYTF.

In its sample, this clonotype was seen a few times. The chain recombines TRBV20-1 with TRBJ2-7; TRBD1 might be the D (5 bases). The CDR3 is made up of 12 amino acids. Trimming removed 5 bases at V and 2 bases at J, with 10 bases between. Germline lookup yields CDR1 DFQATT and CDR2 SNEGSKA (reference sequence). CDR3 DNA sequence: TGCAGTGCTCCCGACAGCGCCTACGAGCAGTACTTC. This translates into CSAPDSAYEQYF.